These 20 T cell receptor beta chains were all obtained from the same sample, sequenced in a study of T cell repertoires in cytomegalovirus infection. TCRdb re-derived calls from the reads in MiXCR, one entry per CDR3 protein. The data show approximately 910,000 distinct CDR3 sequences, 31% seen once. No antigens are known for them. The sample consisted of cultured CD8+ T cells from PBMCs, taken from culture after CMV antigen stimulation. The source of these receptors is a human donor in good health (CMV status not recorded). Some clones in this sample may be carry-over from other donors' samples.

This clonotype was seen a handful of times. CDR3: CASSLGLDYEQYF. The DNA of the CDR3 is TGTGCCAGTAGTCTGGGACTAGACTACGAGCAGTACTTC. The chain carries TRBV19 and TRBJ2-7, with 8 nucleotides matching TRBD2. This CDR3 is built from 13 residues. With 5 bases clipped from V and 3 bases from J, the junction kept 3 bases outside the gene matches. Germline lookup yields CDR1 LNHDA and CDR2 SQIVND (reference sequence).

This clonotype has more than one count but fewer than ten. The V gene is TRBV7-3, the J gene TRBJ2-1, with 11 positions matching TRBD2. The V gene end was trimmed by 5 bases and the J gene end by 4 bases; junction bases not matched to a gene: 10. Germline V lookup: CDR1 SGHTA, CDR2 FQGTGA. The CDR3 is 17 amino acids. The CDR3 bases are TGTGCCAGCAGCCCCCTCCTAGTAGCGGGGGGGTACAATGAGCAGTTCTTC. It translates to CASSPLLVAGGYNEQFF.

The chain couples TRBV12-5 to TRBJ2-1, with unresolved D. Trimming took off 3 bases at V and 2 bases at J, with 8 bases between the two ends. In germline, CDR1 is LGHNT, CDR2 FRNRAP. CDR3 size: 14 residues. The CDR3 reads CASGLGLAYNEQFF. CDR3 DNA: TGTGCTAGTGGTTTAGGTCTTGCCTACAATGAGCAGTTCTTC. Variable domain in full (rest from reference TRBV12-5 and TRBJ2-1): DARVTQTPRHKVTEMGQEVTMRCQPILGHNTVFWYRQTMMQGLELLAYFRNRAPLDDSGMPKDRFSAEMPDATLATLKIQPSEPRDSAVYFCASGLGLAYNEQFFGPGTRLTVL.

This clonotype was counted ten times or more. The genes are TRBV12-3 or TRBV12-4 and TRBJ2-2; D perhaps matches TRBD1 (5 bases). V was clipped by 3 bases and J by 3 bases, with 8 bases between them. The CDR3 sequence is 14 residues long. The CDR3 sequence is CASSLTVYTGELFF. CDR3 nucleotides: TGTGCCAGCAGTTTGACAGTTTACACCGGGGAGCTGTTTTTT.

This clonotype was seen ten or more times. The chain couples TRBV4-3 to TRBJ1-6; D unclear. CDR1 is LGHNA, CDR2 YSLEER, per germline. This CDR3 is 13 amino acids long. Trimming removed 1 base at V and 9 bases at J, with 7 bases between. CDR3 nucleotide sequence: TGCGCCAGCAGCCAAGTGAAGGTTTCACCCCTCCACTTT. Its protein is CASSQVKVSPLHF.

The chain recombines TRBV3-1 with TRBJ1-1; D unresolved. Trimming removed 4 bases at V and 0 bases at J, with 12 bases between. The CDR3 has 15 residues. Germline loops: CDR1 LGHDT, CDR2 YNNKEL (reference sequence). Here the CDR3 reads CASSPKFGLNTEAFF. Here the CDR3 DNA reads TGTGCCAGCAGCCCTAAATTCGGACTGAACACTGAAGCTTTCTTT.

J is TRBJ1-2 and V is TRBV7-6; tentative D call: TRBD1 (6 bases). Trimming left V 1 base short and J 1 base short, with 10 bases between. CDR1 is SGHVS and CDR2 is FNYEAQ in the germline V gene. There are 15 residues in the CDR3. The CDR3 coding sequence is TGTGCCAGCAGCTTAGAGGGGGGGGATAACTATGGCTACACCTTC. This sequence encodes CASSLEGGDNYGYTF.

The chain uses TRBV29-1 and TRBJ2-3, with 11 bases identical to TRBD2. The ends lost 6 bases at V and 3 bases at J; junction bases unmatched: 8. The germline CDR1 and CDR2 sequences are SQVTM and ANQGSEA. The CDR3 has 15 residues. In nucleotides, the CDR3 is TGCAGCGTCCGGGCTAGCGGGGGGCTGACAGATACGCAGTATTTT. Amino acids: CSVRASGGLTDTQYF.

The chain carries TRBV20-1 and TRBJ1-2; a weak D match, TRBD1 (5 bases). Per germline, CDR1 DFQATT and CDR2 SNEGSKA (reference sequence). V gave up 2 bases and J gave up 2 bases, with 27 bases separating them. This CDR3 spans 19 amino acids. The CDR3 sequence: CSARSRMLDPTASNYGYTF. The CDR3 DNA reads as TGCAGTGCTAGAAGTCGGATGCTAGACCCGACAGCGTCCAACTATGGCTACACCTTC.

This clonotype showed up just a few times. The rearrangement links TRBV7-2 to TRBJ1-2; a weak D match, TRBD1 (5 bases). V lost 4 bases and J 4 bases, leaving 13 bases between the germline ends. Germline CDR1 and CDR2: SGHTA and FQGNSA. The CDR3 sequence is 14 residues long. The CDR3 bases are TGTGCCAGCAGCTCCCCGGGACTGATCTATGGCTACACCTTC. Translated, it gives CASSSPGLIYGYTF.

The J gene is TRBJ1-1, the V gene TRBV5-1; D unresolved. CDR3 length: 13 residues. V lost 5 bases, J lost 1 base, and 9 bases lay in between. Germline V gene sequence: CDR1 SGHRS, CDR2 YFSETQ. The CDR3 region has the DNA TGCGCCAGCAGGGACGGAGGGAACACTGAAGCTTTCTTT. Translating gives CASRDGGNTEAFF.

The chain's CDR3 is CASSYSTLANSYNEQFF. CDR3 bases: TGTGCCAGCAGTTACTCGACCCTAGCGAACTCCTACAATGAGCAGTTCTTC. V is TRBV6-2 or TRBV6-3 and J is TRBJ2-1; tentative D call: TRBD2 (6 bases). With 0 bases removed from V and 0 bases from J, the gap between germline ends came to 12 bases. The CDR3 consists of 17 residues. Germline assignment: CDR1 MNHEY and CDR2 SVGEGT.

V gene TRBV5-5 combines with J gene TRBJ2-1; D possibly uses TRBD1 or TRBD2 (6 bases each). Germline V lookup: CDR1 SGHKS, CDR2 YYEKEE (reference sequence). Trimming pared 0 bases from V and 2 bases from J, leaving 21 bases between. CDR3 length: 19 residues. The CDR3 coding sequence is TGTGCCAGCAGCTTGGTCCGGCCCGGGGGCAGGAGAACCTACAATGAGCAGTTCTTC. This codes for CASSLVRPGGRRTYNEQFF.

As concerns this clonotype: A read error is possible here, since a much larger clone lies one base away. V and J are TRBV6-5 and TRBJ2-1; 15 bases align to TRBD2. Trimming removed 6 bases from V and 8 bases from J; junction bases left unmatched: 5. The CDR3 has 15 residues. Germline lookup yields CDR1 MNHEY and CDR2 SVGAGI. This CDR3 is CASSWTSGGAHEQFF. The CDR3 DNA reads TGTGCCAGCAGCTGGACTAGCGGGGGGGCCCATGAGCAGTTCTTC.

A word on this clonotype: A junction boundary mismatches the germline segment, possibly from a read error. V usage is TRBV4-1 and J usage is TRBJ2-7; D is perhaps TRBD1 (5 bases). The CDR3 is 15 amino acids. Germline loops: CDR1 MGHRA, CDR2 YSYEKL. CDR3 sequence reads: CASSQDGAPAYEQYF. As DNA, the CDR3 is TGTGCCAGCAGCCAAGATGGGGCACCAGCCTACGAGCAGTACTTC.

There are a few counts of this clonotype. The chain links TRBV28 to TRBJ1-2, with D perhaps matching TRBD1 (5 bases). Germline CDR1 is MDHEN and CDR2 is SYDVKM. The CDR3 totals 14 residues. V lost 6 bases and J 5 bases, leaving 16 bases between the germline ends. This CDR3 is CASRLSGTAYGYTF. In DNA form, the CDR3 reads TGTGCCAGCAGACTCTCCGGGACGGCGTATGGCTACACCTTC.

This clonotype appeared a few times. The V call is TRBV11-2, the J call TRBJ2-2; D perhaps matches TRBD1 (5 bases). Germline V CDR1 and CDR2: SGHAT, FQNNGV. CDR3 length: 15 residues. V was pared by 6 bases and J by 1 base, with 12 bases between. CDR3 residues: CASSFTGQNTGELFF. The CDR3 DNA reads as TGTGCCAGCAGTTTCACCGGACAGAACACCGGGGAGCTGTTTTTT.

The CDR3 here is CSARGLAGETQYF. The CDR3 bases are TGCAGTGCTAGAGGGTTAGCGGGTGAGACCCAGTACTTC. The rearrangement uses TRBV20-1 and TRBJ2-5, with TRBD2 identical over 7 bases. The V segment lost 1 base and the J segment 5 bases; nucleotides outside the gene matches: 4. This CDR3 has 13 amino acids. Germline CDR1 is DFQATT and CDR2 is SNEGSKA (reference sequence).

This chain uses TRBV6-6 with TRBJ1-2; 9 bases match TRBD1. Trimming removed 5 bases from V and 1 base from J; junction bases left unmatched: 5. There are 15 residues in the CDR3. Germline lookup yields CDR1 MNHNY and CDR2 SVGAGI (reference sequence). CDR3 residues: CASSGGTGINYGYTF. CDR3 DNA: TGTGCCAGCAGTGGTGGGACAGGGATTAACTATGGCTACACCTTC.

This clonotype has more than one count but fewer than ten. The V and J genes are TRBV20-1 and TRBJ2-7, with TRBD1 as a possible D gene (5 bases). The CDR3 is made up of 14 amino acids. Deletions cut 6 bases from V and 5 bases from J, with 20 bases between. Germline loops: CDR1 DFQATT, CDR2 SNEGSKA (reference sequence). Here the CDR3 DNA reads TGCAGTGCCAGGACATTCGAATCCCCCCACGAGCAGTACGTC. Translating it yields CSARTFESPHEQYV.